This T cell receptor (beta chain) derives from a study of CD8 T cells in Susac syndrome. In blood CD8+ and CD4+ T cells, TCR beta underwent sequencing. TEMRA cells were FACS-enriched, with CD8+ and CD4+ T cells isolated negatively. Reverse transcription of about 0.45 to 1 ug RNA was carried out with random hexamers. The amplification used immunoSEQ multiplex PCR on TCR beta CDR3; it spanned 54 Vbeta and 13 Jbeta. Each CDR3 protein is one row after TCRdb ran MiXCR on the immunoSEQ multiplex PCR reads. Here the sample spans fewer than 150,000 distinct CDR3 sequences, roughly 96% being singletons. Study-level findings and limits: The authors acknowledged that the study's TCR sequencing and HLA analysis involved relatively few individuals.

Germline V gene data show CDR1 as KGHSY and CDR2 as FQNENV. This CDR3 spans 15 amino acids. V dropped 0 bases and J dropped 6 bases, with 11 bases sitting between them. Regarding this clonotype: Its antigen remains unknown.

The sequenced material came from CD4+ T cells from PBMCs. The rearrangement links TRBV16 to TRBJ2-2; no clear D gene. The sequence was collected from a human donor in good health. Here the CDR3 reads CASSQSGGVAGELFF. The CDR3 DNA sequence: TGTGCCAGCAGCCAATCGGGTGGTGTGGCCGGGGAGCTGTTTTTT.